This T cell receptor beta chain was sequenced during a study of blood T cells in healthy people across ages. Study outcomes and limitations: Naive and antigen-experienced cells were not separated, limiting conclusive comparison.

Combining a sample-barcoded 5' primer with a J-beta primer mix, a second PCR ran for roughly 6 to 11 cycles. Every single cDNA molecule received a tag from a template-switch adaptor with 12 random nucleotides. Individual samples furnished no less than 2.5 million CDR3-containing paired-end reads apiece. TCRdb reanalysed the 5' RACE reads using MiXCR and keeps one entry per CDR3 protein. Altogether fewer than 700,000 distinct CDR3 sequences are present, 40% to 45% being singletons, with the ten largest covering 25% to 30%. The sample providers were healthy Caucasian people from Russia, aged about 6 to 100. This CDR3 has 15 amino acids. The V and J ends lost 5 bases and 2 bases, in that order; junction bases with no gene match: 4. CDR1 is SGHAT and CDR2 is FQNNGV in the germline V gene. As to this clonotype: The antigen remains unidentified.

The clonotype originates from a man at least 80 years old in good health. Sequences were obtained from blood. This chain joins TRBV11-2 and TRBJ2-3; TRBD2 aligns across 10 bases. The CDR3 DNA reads TGTGCCAGCAGCCAACTAGCGGGGATCACAGATACGCAGTATTTT. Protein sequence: CASSQLAGITDTQYF.